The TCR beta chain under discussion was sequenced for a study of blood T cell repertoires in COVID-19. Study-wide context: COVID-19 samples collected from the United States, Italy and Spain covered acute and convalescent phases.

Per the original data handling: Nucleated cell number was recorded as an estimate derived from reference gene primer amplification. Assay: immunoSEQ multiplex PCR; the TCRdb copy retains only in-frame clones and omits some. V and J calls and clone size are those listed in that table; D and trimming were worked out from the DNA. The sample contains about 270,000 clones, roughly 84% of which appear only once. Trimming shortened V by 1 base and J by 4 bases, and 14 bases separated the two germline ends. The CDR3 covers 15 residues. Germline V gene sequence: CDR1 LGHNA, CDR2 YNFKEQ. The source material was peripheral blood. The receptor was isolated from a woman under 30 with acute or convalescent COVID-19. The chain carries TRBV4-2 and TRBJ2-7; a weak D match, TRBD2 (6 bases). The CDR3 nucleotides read TGTGCCAGCAGCCAAGCCCTTAGCGGTTCTTACGAGCAGTACTTC. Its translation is CASSQALSGSYEQYF.